What follows describes a single TCR beta chain. Per the study methods: Cell counts per sample came from amplifying reference gene primers. Using immunoSEQ multiplex PCR, the repertoire was profiled, and TCRdb retains in-frame clones only, with some absent. The DNA was the basis for D and trimming; V, J and clone size are from that table. The sample yields 70,000 to 95,000 clones, more than 80% seen once. These data belong to a study of blood T cell repertoires in COVID-19. In the study overall: Whether acute or convalescent, the COVID-19 samples came from the United States, Italy and Spain. PBMCs, B-cell-depleted T cells, or T cells provided the cDNA or gDNA that made up the material.

V lost 4 bases, J lost 5 bases, and 6 bases stayed unmatched. The CDR3 has 13 amino acids. The germline V gene encodes CDR1 SGHRS and CDR2 YFSETQ. The chain is built from TRBV5-1 and TRBJ2-7, with 7 bases aligning to TRBD1. The specimen sequenced was peripheral blood. The receptor comes from a human donor in a cohort sampled during active COVID-19. This chain's CDR3 is CASSRPDRDEQYF. As DNA, the CDR3 is TGCGCCAGCAGCCGCCCCGACAGGGACGAGCAGTACTTC.